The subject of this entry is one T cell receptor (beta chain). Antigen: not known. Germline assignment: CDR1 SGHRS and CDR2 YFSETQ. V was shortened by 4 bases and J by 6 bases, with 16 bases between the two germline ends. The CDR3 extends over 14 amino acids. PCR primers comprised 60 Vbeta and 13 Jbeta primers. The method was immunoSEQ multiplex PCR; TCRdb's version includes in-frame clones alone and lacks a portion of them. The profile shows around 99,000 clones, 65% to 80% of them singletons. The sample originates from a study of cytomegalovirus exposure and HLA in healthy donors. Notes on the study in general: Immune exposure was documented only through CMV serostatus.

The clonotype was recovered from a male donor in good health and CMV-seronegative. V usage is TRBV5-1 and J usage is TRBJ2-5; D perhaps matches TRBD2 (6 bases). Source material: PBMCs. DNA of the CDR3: TGCGCCAGCAGCCCGGACGCGGGGAGGCAGACCCAGTACTTC. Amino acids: CASSPDAGRQTQYF. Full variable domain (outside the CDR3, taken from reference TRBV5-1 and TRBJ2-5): KAGVTQTPRYLIKTRGQQVTLSCSPISGHRSVSWYQQTPGQGLQFLFEYFSETQRNKGNFPGRFSGRQFSNSRSEMNVSTLELGDSALYLCASSPDAGRQTQYFGPGTRLLVL.